One sample yielded the 23 T cell receptor beta chains listed below, sequenced in a study of CD8 T cells in Susac syndrome. About 0.5 to 1 ug RNA was reverse transcribed with random hexamers. TCRdb re-called the immunoSEQ multiplex PCR reads through MiXCR, storing one row per CDR3 protein. The sample consists of under 85,000 distinct CDR3 sequences, approximately 95% of them appearing once. Sequencing was done on a sample of CD8+ T cells from PBMCs. These receptors originate from a human donor with Susac syndrome.

V and J are TRBV13 and TRBJ2-3, with 8 positions matching TRBD1. After removal of 3 bases from V and 3 bases from J, the junction contained 2 bases not matched to a gene. This CDR3 region has 14 residues. Germline V lookup: CDR1 PRHDT, CDR2 FYEKMQ (reference sequence). The chain's CDR3 is CASSFGQGTDTQYF. CDR3 nucleotide sequence: TGTGCCAGCAGCTTCGGACAGGGAACAGATACGCAGTATTTT.

The rearrangement joins TRBV18 to TRBJ2-3; possible D gene TRBD1, 6 bases. CDR3 length equals 16 residues. V was shortened by 1 base and J by 3 bases, with 14 bases between the two germline ends. Germline CDR1 KGHSH, CDR2 LQKENI. The DNA for the CDR3 is TGTGCCAGCTCACCACGCACAGGGAAAGCTACAGATACGCAGTATTTT. It is translated as CASSPRTGKATDTQYF. Supplemented by reference TRBV18 and TRBJ2-3, the full variable domain reads NAGVMQNPRHLVRRRGQEARLRCSPMKGHSHVYWYRQLPEEGLKFMVYLQKENIIDESGMPKERFSAEFPKEGPSILRIQQVVRGDSAAYFCASSPRTGKATDTQYFGPGTRLTVL.

This clonotype was found a few times. The chain recombines TRBV27 with TRBJ2-2; D gene ambiguous. The CDR3 loop spans 11 amino acids. V was trimmed by 3 bases and J by 7 bases, leaving 3 bases between them. Germline-derived CDR1 and CDR2 are MNHEY and SMNVEV (reference sequence). The CDR3 region is CASSFSGELFF. In DNA, the CDR3 is TGTGCCAGCAGTTTCAGCGGGGAGCTGTTTTTT.

To note about this clonotype: The junction departs from germline at one end; a sequencing error may be responsible. The chain employs TRBV7-7 and TRBJ2-3; no clear D. CDR1 is SSHAT and CDR2 is FNYEAQ in the germline V gene (reference sequence). The CDR3 totals 14 residues. Written as DNA, the CDR3 is TGTGCTAGCAGCCTAAGACCTAACACAGATACGCAGTATTTT. It is translated as CASSLRPNTDTQYF. Full variable domain (outside the CDR3, taken from reference TRBV7-7 and TRBJ2-3): GAGVSQSPRYKVTKRGQDVTLRCDPISSHATLYWYQQALGQGPEFLTYFNYEAQPDKSGLPSDRFSAERPEGSISTLTIQRTEQRDSAMYRCASSLRPNTDTQYFGPGTRLTVL.

Of note for this clonotype: One base away lies a much larger clone, so this may be a sequencing read error. V is TRBV7-2 and J is TRBJ2-3; tentative D call: TRBD1 (5 bases). Germline values: CDR1 SGHTA, CDR2 FQGNSA. This CDR3 comprises 15 residues. CDR3 DNA sequence: TGTGCCAGCAGCCCCCGTACCTCCAAGACAGATAGGCAGTATTTT. Amino acid sequence: CASSPRTSKTDRQYF.

The chain carries TRBV9 and TRBJ2-2; 7 bases are a match to TRBD2. Germline V gives CDR1 SGDLS, CDR2 YYNGEE. The V segment lost 3 bases and the J segment 4 bases; nucleotides outside the gene matches: 6. The CDR3 has 15 residues. The CDR3 protein is CASSDSGSVTGELFF. As DNA, the CDR3 is TGTGCCAGCAGCGATAGCGGGTCGGTCACCGGGGAGCTGTTTTTT.

This clonotype has more than one count but fewer than ten. The rearrangement links TRBV28 to TRBJ2-7, with 7 positions matching TRBD2. Germline CDR1 is MDHEN and CDR2 is SYDVKM. The CDR3 contains 13 residues. Trimming took 3 bases from V and 1 from J; bases not matched to a gene: 0. The CDR3 DNA sequence: TGTGCCAGCAGTTTGGGACTATCCTACGAGCAGTACTTC. Its protein product is CASSLGLSYEQYF.

This chain joins TRBV15 and TRBJ2-5; D unclear. Germline lookup yields CDR1 LNHNV and CDR2 YYDKDF (reference sequence). The CDR3 runs 15 residues. V lost 3 bases, J lost 4 bases, and 15 bases lay in between. The CDR3 DNA reads as TGTGCCACCAGCAGCGAAACTGATGCAGGAGAGACCCAGTACTTC. Its protein is CATSSETDAGETQYF.

The genes are TRBV9 and TRBJ2-3; D is perhaps TRBD2 (6 bases). Trimming stripped 2 bases from V and 0 bases from J, with 10 bases between. This CDR3 contains 15 residues. Germline assignment: CDR1 SGDLS and CDR2 YYNGEE. Written as DNA, the CDR3 is TGTGCCAGCAGCGTCGGTGGGGGGAGCACAGATACGCAGTATTTT. Protein sequence: CASSVGGGSTDTQYF.

This CDR3 reads CSAEDRGSYEQYF. The CDR3 DNA reads as TGCAGTGCGGAGGACAGGGGTTCCTACGAGCAGTACTTC. V and J are TRBV20-1 and TRBJ2-7, with 9 bases identical to TRBD1. This CDR3 region has 13 residues. Trimming took 6 bases from V and 1 from J; bases not matched to a gene: 4. The germline gives CDR1 DFQATT, CDR2 SNEGSKA (reference sequence).

The CDR3: CASASTSGYNEQFF. CDR3 bases: TGTGCCAGCGCTTCGACTAGCGGGTACAATGAGCAGTTCTTC. The chain carries TRBV12-3 or TRBV12-4 and TRBJ2-1; the match to TRBD2 covers 10 bases. The CDR3 has 14 residues. With V trimmed by 8 bases and J by 4 bases, 5 bases remained unmatched.

The chain recombines TRBV4-3 with TRBJ1-1, with TRBD1 as a possible D gene (5 bases). The CDR3 length is 18 residues. V was trimmed by 1 base and J by 2 bases, leaving 20 bases between them. Germline V gives CDR1 LGHNA, CDR2 YSLEER. CDR3 sequence: CASSQGSGVSSPNTEAFF. CDR3 DNA: TGCGCCAGCAGCCAAGGCTCGGGGGTCTCCTCCCCCAACACTGAAGCTTTCTTT.

The gene calls are TRBV25-1 and TRBJ1-2, with unresolved D. V lost 0 bases and J 8 bases, leaving 19 bases between the germline ends. From germline, CDR1 is MGHDK and CDR2 SYGVNS. There are 16 residues in the CDR3. CDR3: CASSEYGEDAVRGYTF. The CDR3 DNA follows: TGTGCCAGCAGTGAATACGGCGAGGACGCGGTTCGGGGCTACACCTTC.

The rearrangement links TRBV20-1 to TRBJ2-5; 8 bases agree with TRBD2. V lost 4 bases and J lost 5; bases outside the gene matches: 15. Germline V gives CDR1 DFQATT, CDR2 SNEGSKA (reference sequence). The CDR3 is 16 amino acids. CDR3 in DNA: TGCAGTGCTATCGGAGTAGCGGGGCCCCGGGGGGAGACCCAGTACTTC. This sequence encodes CSAIGVAGPRGETQYF.

The chain couples TRBV7-8 to TRBJ2-5; 10 bases line up with TRBD1. Germline V gene data show CDR1 as SGHVS and CDR2 as FQNEAQ. The CDR3 has 15 residues. Trimming cost V 5 bases and J 5 bases; bases outside gene matches: 8. The CDR3: CASSPQTGGFETQYF. The CDR3 nucleotides are TGTGCCAGCAGCCCTCAGACAGGGGGCTTTGAGACCCAGTACTTC.

The gene calls are TRBV20-1 and TRBJ2-7; D may be TRBD2 (6 bases). The CDR3 is made up of 15 amino acids. CDR1 and CDR2 (germline): DFQATT, SNEGSKA (reference sequence). The ends were cut back, 0 bases at V and 0 bases at J, with 12 bases in the middle. The CDR3 DNA reads as TGCAGTGCTAGAGATCCTAGCGCCGACTCCTACGAGCAGTACTTC. This codes for CSARDPSADSYEQYF.

The chain's CDR3 is CASSSTPQRDLSSYNEQFF. CDR3 DNA sequence: TGTGCCAGCAGCTCAACCCCCCAGCGGGACCTCTCCTCCTACAATGAGCAGTTCTTC. This chain links TRBV7-9 with TRBJ2-1, with 7 bases fitting TRBD2. V gave up 4 bases and J gave up 0 bases; unmatched junction bases: 15. The CDR3 loop spans 19 amino acids. Germline V gene data show CDR1 as SEHNR and CDR2 as FQNEAQ (reference sequence). Using reference TRBV7-9 and TRBJ2-1 for the parts outside the CDR3, the full variable domain is DTGVSQNPRHKITKRGQNVTFRCDPISEHNRLYWYRQTLGQGPEFLTYFQNEAQLEKSRLLSDRFSAERPKGSFSTLEIQRTEQGDSAMYLCASSSTPQRDLSSYNEQFFGPGTRLTVL.

This sequence joins TRBV2 and TRBJ2-7; a possible D gene is TRBD1 (5 bases). Trimming took 1 base from V and 0 from J, leaving 7 bases between them. The CDR3 sequence is 14 residues long. Germline values: CDR1 SNHLY, CDR2 FYNNEI. The CDR3 DNA sequence: TGTGCCAGCAGTGAAGACGACAGCTCCTACGAGCAGTACTTC. Its protein product is CASSEDDSSYEQYF.

V is TRBV29-1 and J is TRBJ2-1; TRBD2 matches 8 bases. Looked up from germline, CDR1 is SQVTM and CDR2 is ANQGSEA. The CDR3 totals 18 residues. J lost 2 bases, V lost 7 bases, and 19 bases had no gene match. The CDR3 DNA reads TGCAGCGCTCGGACTAGCTTGGGTTTCGTGTCGGCCTACAATGAGCAGTTCTTC. This codes for CSARTSLGFVSAYNEQFF.

This chain connects TRBV7-9 to TRBJ2-3; tentatively, D is TRBD2 (6 bases). This CDR3 is built from 15 residues. Looked up from germline, CDR1 is SEHNR and CDR2 is FQNEAQ (reference sequence). The CDR3 DNA reads TGTGGAGGGGAGGAAGCCTCAAGGGACACAGATACGCAGTATTTT. Protein sequence: CGGEEASRDTDTQYF.

The chain links TRBV9 to TRBJ2-7, with a possible D match to TRBD1 (5 bases). Germline V gives CDR1 SGDLS, CDR2 YYNGEE. This CDR3 has 16 amino acids. V was shortened by 3 bases and J by 0 bases, with 16 bases between the two germline ends. The CDR3 protein is CASSAEAAGISYEQYF. CDR3 nucleotides: TGTGCCAGCAGCGCCGAGGCGGCAGGGATCTCCTACGAGCAGTACTTC.

The rearrangement joins TRBV12-3 or TRBV12-4 to TRBJ2-7; D not certain. V was cut by 2 bases and J by 7 bases, with 12 bases left in between. The CDR3 is 13 residues long. The CDR3 nucleotides read TGTGCCAGCAGTTTAATGGGCCTCCTAGAGCAGTACTTC. Its protein is CASSLMGLLEQYF.

The genes are TRBV6-5 and TRBJ2-3; 10 bases are a match to TRBD1. This CDR3 comprises 17 residues. CDR1 is MNHEY, CDR2 SVGAGI, per germline. J gave up 3 bases and V 0 bases, and 6 bases lay outside the gene matches. The CDR3 coding sequence is TGTGCCAGCAGTTACTCACAAGACAGGGGGCCGACAGATACGCAGTATTTT. This translates into CASSYSQDRGPTDTQYF.